A selection of T cell receptor beta chains follows, all from one sample in a study of cytomegalovirus exposure and HLA in healthy donors. Some clones are missing from TCRdb's copy, which holds only in-frame ones; the method was immunoSEQ multiplex PCR. The table has 150,000 or so clones, 65% to 70% seen once. The specimen was PBMCs. The receptors originated from a man aged 30 to 45 in good health and CMV-seropositive. The CDR3 runs from the conserved cysteine through the conserved F or W. A D gene is named only where the DNA matches it firmly.

CDR3aa	d_gene	v_gene	j_gene
CASSGQGPNYGYTF	TRBD1	TRBV18	TRBJ1-2
CASSGGGGSETQYF	NA	TRBV5-4	TRBJ2-5
CASSLSLPRGPRANEQFF	NA	TRBV4-1	TRBJ2-1
CASSSSSGRPNHEQFF	TRBD2	TRBV9	TRBJ2-1
CASNPGVGTGPLREQYF	NA	TRBV28	TRBJ2-7
CASSIGTPPPLQPRGDTQYF	NA	TRBV13	TRBJ2-3
CASTRGASGSNLYNEQFF	TRBD2	TRBV19	TRBJ2-1
CASSQEIHAVNTEAFF	NA	TRBV4-1	TRBJ1-1
CASSSGGPGTYEQYF	TRBD2	TRBV5-1	TRBJ2-7
CASSETSGDQETQYF	TRBD2	TRBV6-4	TRBJ2-5
CASSSVGGTEAFF	NA	TRBV5-4	TRBJ1-1
CASTTGLAGYNEQFF	TRBD2	TRBV10-2	TRBJ2-1
CASSPPSGTVLNTEAFF	TRBD1	TRBV18	TRBJ1-1
CASSGQGETEAFF	TRBD1	TRBV6-1	TRBJ1-1
CASSLAGGAATQYF	TRBD2	TRBV7-9	TRBJ2-3